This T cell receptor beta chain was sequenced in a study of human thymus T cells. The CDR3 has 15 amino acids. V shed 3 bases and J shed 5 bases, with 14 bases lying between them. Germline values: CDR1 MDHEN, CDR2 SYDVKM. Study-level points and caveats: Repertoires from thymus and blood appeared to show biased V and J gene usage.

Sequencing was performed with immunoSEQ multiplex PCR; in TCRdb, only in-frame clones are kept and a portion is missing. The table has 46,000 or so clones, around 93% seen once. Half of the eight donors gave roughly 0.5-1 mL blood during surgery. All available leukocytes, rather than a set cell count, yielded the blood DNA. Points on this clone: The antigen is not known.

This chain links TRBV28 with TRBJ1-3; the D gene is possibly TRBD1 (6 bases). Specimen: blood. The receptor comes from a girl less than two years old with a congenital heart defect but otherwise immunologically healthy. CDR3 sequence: CASSLEQGVRNTIYF. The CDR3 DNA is TGTGCCAGCAGTTTGGAACAGGGAGTGAGAAACACCATATATTTT. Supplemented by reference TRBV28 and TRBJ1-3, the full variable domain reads DVKVTQSSRYLVKRTGEKVFLECVQDMDHENMFWYRQDPGLGLRLIYFSYDVKMKEKGDIPEGYSVSREKKERFSLILESASTNQTSMYLCASSLEQGVRNTIYFGEGSWLTVV.